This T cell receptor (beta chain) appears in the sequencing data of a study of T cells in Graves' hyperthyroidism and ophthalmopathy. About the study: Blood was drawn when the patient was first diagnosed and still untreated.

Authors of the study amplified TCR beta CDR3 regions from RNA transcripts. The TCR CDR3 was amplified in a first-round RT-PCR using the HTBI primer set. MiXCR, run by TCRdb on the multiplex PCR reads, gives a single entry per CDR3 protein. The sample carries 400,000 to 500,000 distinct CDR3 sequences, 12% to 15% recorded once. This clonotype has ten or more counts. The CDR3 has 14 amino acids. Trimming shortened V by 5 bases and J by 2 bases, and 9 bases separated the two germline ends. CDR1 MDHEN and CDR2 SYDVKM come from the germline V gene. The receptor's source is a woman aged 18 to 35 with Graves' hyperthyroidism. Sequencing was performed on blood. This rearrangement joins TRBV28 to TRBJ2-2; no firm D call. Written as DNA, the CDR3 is TGTGCCAGCAGTGCACATGTAAACACCGGGGAGCTGTTTTTT. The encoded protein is CASSAHVNTGELFF.